The TCR beta chain under discussion was sequenced for a study of blood T cell repertoires in COVID-19. As for the study in general: Spain, Italy and the United States supplied samples that represented acute and convalescent COVID-19. T cells, B-cell-depleted T cells, or PBMCs supplied cDNA or gDNA.

In regard to this clone: Other DNA variants within this sample encode the same CDR3.

Original processing methods: Amplification of reference gene primers was used by the study to estimate nucleated cell counts. This table comes from immunoSEQ multiplex PCR, and its TCRdb copy is limited to in-frame clones, with some not included. Clonal size and the V and J genes are those of that table, whereas D and trimming came from the DNA. The table lists 250,000 to 300,000 clones, 75% to 90% of them singletons, with roughly 2.2% in the top ten. The CDR3 contains 14 residues. Germline lookup yields CDR1 KGHSH and CDR2 LQKENI. The ends lost 3 bases at V and 4 bases at J; junction bases unmatched: 2.

This chain uses TRBV18 with TRBJ2-7; 11 bases are a match to TRBD2. The source material was peripheral blood. This TCR was recovered from a woman in her fifties or sixties who had recovered from COVID-19. The CDR3 bases are TGTGCCAGCTCACCTTTAGCGGGAGGGTACGAGCAGTACTTC. This encodes CASSPLAGGYEQYF.